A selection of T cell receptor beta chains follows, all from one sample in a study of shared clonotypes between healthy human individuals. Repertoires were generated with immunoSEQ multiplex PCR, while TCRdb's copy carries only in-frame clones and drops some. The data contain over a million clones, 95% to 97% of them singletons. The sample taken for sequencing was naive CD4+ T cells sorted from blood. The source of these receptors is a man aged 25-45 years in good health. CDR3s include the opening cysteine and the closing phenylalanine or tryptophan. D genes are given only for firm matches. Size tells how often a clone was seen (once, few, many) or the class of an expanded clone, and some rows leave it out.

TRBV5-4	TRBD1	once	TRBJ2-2	CASSQTGRNTGELFF	TGTGCCAGCAGCCAGACAGGGAGGAACACCGGGGAGCTGTTTTTT
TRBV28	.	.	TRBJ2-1	CAVGGPSSYNEQFF	TGTGCCGTGGGGGGGCCGAGCTCCTACAATGAGCAGTTCTTC
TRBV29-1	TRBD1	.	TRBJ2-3	CSAGTGLTDTQYF	TGCAGCGCCGGGACAGGGCTCACAGATACGCAGTATTTT
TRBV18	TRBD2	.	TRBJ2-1	CASSPLSGSARGNEQFF	TGTGCCAGCTCACCACTTAGCGGGAGTGCCAGGGGCAATGAGCAGTTCTTC
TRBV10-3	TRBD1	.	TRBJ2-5	CAISEGTGAETQYF	TGTGCCATCAGTGAAGGGACAGGTGCTGAGACCCAGTACTTC
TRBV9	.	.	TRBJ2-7	CASSQTARSSYEQYF	TGTGCCAGCAGCCAAACGGCTAGGAGTTCGTACGAGCAGTACTTC
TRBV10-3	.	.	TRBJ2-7	CAISVGAADYEQYF	TGTGCCATCAGTGTGGGGGCGGCTGACTACGAGCAGTACTTC
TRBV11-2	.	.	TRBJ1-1	CASSLKRGNTEAFF	TGTGCCAGCAGCTTAAAAAGGGGAAACACTGAAGCTTTCTTT
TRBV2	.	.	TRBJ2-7	CASSRDYYEQYF	TGTGCCAGCAGTCGGGATTACTACGAGCAGTACTTC
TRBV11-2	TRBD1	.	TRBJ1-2	CASSLDMGQDYGYTF	TGTGCCAGCAGCTTAGATATGGGACAGGACTATGGCTACACCTTC
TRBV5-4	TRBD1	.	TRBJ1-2	CASINKGQNYGYTF	TGTGCCAGCATCAACAAGGGACAGAACTATGGCTACACCTTC
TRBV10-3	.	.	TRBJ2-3	CASSGLNTDTQYF	TGTGCCAGTAGCGGACTTAACACAGATACGCAGTATTTT
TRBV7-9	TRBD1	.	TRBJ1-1	CASAWDSHTEAFF	TGTGCCAGCGCGTGGGACAGTCACACTGAAGCTTTCTTT
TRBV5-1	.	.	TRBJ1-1	CASSSEGGSGTEAFF	TGCGCCAGCAGCTCCGAGGGGGGGTCGGGCACTGAAGCTTTCTTT
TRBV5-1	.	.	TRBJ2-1	CASSLASYTNEQFF	TGCGCCAGCAGCTTAGCGTCCTATACCAATGAGCAGTTCTTC
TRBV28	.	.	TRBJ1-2	CASGAYGYTF	TGTGCCAGCGGGGCCTATGGCTACACCTTC
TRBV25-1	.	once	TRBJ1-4	CASTRGNEKLFF	TGTGCCAGCACGAGAGGGAATGAAAAACTGTTTTTT
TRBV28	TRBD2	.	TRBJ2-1	CASSLEREGGYNEQFF	TGTGCCAGCAGTTTGGAGCGGGAGGGGGGTTACAATGAGCAGTTCTTC
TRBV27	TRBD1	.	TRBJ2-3	CASSRQGARTDTQYF	TGTGCCAGCAGCAGACAGGGGGCGCGTACAGATACGCAGTATTTT
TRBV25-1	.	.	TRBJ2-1	CASTGVPVNEQFF	TGTGCCAGCACAGGGGTTCCCGTCAATGAGCAGTTCTTC
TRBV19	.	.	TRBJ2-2	CASSIGVAARSTGELFF	TGTGCCAGTAGTATTGGGGTAGCGGCTAGGTCCACCGGGGAGCTGTTTTTT
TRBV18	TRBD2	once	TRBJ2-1	CASSPPGLAGHEQFF	TGTGCCAGCTCACCACCGGGACTAGCGGGACATGAGCAGTTCTTC
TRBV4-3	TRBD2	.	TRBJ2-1	CASSPRLAGITYNEQFF	TGCGCCAGCAGCCCGCGGCTAGCGGGGATAACCTACAATGAGCAGTTCTTC
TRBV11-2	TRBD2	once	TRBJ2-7	CASSPLARTSGAYEQYF	TGTGCCAGCAGCCCCCTGGCCCGGACTAGCGGAGCCTACGAGCAGTACTTC
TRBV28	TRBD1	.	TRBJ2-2	CASIPGMGQGARELFF	TGTGCCAGCATCCCCGGGATGGGACAGGGGGCTCGGGAGCTGTTTTTT
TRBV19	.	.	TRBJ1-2	CASSMASFGGYTF	TGTGCCAGTAGTATGGCGTCCTTCGGCGGCTACACCTTC
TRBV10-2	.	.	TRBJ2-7	CASKTTAYEQYF	TGCGCCAGCAAAACAACAGCCTACGAGCAGTACTTC
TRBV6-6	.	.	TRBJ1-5	CASSLDSEMPQHF	TGTGCCAGCAGTCTAGACTCGGAAATGCCCCAGCATTTT
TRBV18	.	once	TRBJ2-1	CASSLLGVTEQFF	TGTGCCAGCTCACTCTTGGGGGTCACTGAGCAGTTCTTC
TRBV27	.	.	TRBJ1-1	CASRNLFQGSTEAFF	TGTGCCAGCAGGAACCTTTTTCAGGGGTCAACTGAAGCTTTCTTT
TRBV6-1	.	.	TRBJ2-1	CAGSQSPLFYNEQFF	TGTGCCGGATCCCAATCGCCCCTTTTCTACAATGAGCAGTTCTTC
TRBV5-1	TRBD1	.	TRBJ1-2	CASSLEPGQGEDGYTF	TGCGCCAGCAGCTTGGAACCGGGACAGGGTGAGGATGGCTACACCTTC
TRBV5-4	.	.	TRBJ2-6	CASSPGLGGGANVLTF	TGTGCCAGCAGCCCCGGACTGGGTGGGGGGGCCAACGTCCTGACTTTC
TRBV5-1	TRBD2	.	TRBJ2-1	CASSLDTAGVRGGEQFF	TGCGCCAGCAGCTTGGATACAGCGGGAGTGAGAGGAGGTGAGCAGTTCTTC
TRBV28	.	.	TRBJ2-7	CASSRGHPYEQYF	TGTGCCAGCAGCCGCGGACATCCCTACGAGCAGTACTTC
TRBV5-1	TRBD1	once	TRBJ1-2	CASSHDRGGVSYTF	TGCGCCAGCAGTCATGACAGGGGAGGAGTTAGCTACACCTTC
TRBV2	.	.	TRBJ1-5	CASSEGGRGRDYSNQPQHF	TGTGCCAGCAGTGAGGGGGGCCGGGGCAGGGACTATAGCAATCAGCCCCAGCATTTT
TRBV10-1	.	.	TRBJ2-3	CASSERNTQYF	TGCGCCAGCAGTGAACGGAATACGCAGTATTTT
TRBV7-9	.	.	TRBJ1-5	CASSLAWDGNSNQPQHF	TGTGCCAGCAGCTTAGCGTGGGACGGAAATAGCAATCAGCCCCAGCATTTT
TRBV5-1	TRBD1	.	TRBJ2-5	CASSLSGQGRETQYF	TGCGCCAGCAGCCTTTCGGGACAGGGTCGCGAGACCCAGTACTTC
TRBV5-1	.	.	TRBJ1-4	CASSRLPQGNNEKLFF	TGCGCCAGCAGTCGGCTACCACAGGGCAATAATGAAAAACTGTTTTTT
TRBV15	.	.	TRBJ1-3	CATSRGGTPGNTIYF	TGTGCCACCAGCAGAGGGGGGACACCTGGAAACACCATATATTTT
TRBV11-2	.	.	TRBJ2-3	CASRITPGPGITDTQYF	TGTGCCAGCAGGATCACGCCCGGCCCAGGTATCACAGATACGCAGTATTTT
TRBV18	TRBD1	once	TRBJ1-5	CASSQRQGLSQPQHF	TGTGCCAGCTCGCAACGACAGGGGTTGAGTCAGCCCCAGCATTTT
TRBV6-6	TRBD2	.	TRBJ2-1	CASSYLQRTSNEQFF	TGTGCCAGCAGTTACCTACAAAGGACTAGCAATGAGCAGTTCTTC
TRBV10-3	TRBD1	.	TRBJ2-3	CAIMRTGGGFPSTDTQYF	TGTGCCATCATGCGGACAGGTGGGGGATTTCCTAGCACAGATACGCAGTATTTT
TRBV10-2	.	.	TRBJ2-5	CASTAGELRETQYF	TGCGCCAGCACCGCCGGGGAACTGCGGGAGACCCAGTACTTC